The clone carrying this T cell receptor (beta chain) was counted many times. Its antigen remains unidentified. In germline, CDR1 is SQVTM, CDR2 ANQGSEA. The CDR3 is 13 residues long. Trimming cost V 4 bases and J 2 bases, with 12 bases left between them. Study results and limitations: In terms of TCR gene usage, tumor memory CD4+ T cells clustered together with blood and lymph node memory CD4+ cells, as well as with lymph node naive CD4+ cells.

TCRdb re-derived calls from the 5' RACE reads in MiXCR, one entry per CDR3 protein. The repertoire holds roughly 45,000 distinct CDR3 sequences, about 30% seen once, with 4% to 5% in the top ten. Material: tumor-infiltrating memory CD4+ T cells sorted from the breast tumor. Specified subset: memory CD4+ T cells, CD4+CD45RO+CD25-. This receptor was obtained from a female donor with breast cancer. The genes are TRBV29-1 and TRBJ2-7; tentative D call: TRBD2 (5 bases). The CDR3 region is CSVVGERAYEQYF. The CDR3 coding sequence is TGCAGCGTTGTTGGGGAGAGAGCCTACGAGCAGTACTTC.